Listed below are T cell receptor beta chains from one sample, sequenced in a study of cytomegalovirus exposure and HLA in healthy donors. The protocol was immunoSEQ multiplex PCR, while the TCRdb copy is restricted to in-frame clones and leaves out a portion. This table has 89,000 or so clones, about 93% appearing once. What was sequenced was PBMCs. The source is a woman in her 30s in good health and CMV-seropositive. The CDR3 runs from the conserved cysteine through the conserved F or W. The D gene is left open where the match is weak. The size field is filled for only some rows; it gives once, few, many or a size class.

d_call j_call v_call clone_size cdr3_nt cdr3_aa
- TRBJ1-5 TRBV30 - TGTGCCTGGAGGACGGGATGGGGCAATCAGCCCCAGCATTTT CAWRTGWGNQPQHF
- TRBJ2-3 TRBV28 - TGTGCCAGCAGTTTATCCGCAGGGGGCACAGATACGCAGTATTTT CASSLSAGGTDTQYF
- TRBJ2-1 TRBV4-3 - TGCGCCAGCAGCCAAGTCGGGGGTTTGGGGGTTAACAATGAGCAGTTCTTC CASSQVGGLGVNNEQFF
TRBD2 TRBJ2-7 TRBV7-8 once TGTGCCAGCAGCTTAGTACTAGCGGGATCCGAGCAGTACTTC CASSLVLAGSEQYF
- TRBJ1-2 TRBV19 - TGTGCCAGTGGAGGGAGACAGACTAACTATGGCTACACCTTC CASGGRQTNYGYTF
TRBD2 TRBJ2-2 TRBV27 - TGTGCCAGCAGTTTAAGGGGGGCTAGCGGGACCCACACCGGGGAGCTGTTTTTT CASSLRGASGTHTGELFF
- TRBJ2-7 TRBV5-1 - TGCGCCAGCAGCCGAGATCCGTACGAGCAGTACTTC CASSRDPYEQYF
TRBD1 TRBJ1-1 TRBV2 once TGTGCCAGCAGTTTGGGGACAGGGGGCCACTTGAACACTGAAGCTTTCTTT CASSLGTGGHLNTEAFF
- TRBJ2-7 TRBV5-4 - TGTGCCAGCAGCCCCCAACTAGCCCGCAGCTCCTACGAGCAGTACTTC CASSPQLARSSYEQYF
- TRBJ2-2 TRBV6-5 - TGTGCCAGCAGTTACAGGTCTCCAGGCCCGGCCGGGGAGCTGTTTTTT CASSYRSPGPAGELFF
- TRBJ1-5 TRBV6-5 few TGTGCCAGCAGCGTAGGGGAAGGTCAGCCCCAGCATTTT CASSVGEGQPQHF
TRBD2 TRBJ2-1 TRBV4-1 - TGCGCCAGCAGCCAAGAGCGGCTGCGCGGGAGGGGGGATGAGCAGTTCTTC CASSQERLRGRGDEQFF
- TRBJ2-7 TRBV27 - TGTGCCAGCAGTTTCGTTGGCCGAAGATCCTACGAGCAGTACTTC CASSFVGRRSYEQYF
- TRBJ2-2 TRBV6-1 - TGTGCCAGCAGGAATTCAGGGGGGCGGACCGGGGAGCTGTTTTTT CASRNSGGRTGELFF
- TRBJ2-7 TRBV27 once TGTGCCAGCAGTTTATCCCCTAGCGCAGTCGAGCAGTACTTC CASSLSPSAVEQYF
TRBD2 TRBJ2-3 TRBV9 - TGTGCCCTAGGGGGAGCGGGAGGGAACACAGATACGCAGTATTTT CALGGAGGNTDTQYF
TRBD1 TRBJ2-7 TRBV5-4 - TGTGCCAGCAGCTTGGCGGGACAGGGGAGAAAGCAGTACTTC CASSLAGQGRKQYF
- TRBJ1-4 TRBV18 - TGTGCCAGCTCACCAAGGGGCTCCAATGAAAAACTGTTTTTT CASSPRGSNEKLFF
TRBD2 TRBJ2-1 TRBV30 - TGTGCCTGGAGGGGGACTAGCGGGGTCTTTTCAGAGCAGTTCTTC CAWRGTSGVFSEQFF
- TRBJ1-1 TRBV9 - TGTGCCAGCAGCGCTCAGGGATTCCGGAACACTGAAGCTTTCTTT CASSAQGFRNTEAFF
TRBD2 TRBJ2-3 TRBV5-1 - TGCGCCAGCAGCACGGGACTAGCGGGAGGGGGACGAGATACGCAGTATTTT CASSTGLAGGGRDTQYF
TRBD2 TRBJ2-1 TRBV11-2 - TGTGCCAGCAGCCGATATACTAGCGGGGGTCGGGGCTCCTACAATGAGCAGTTCTTC CASSRYTSGGRGSYNEQFF
- TRBJ2-4 TRBV11-2 - TGTGCCAGCAGCCAGGGGACGACCGTCCCTAAGTACTTC CASSQGTTVPKYF
- TRBJ1-3 TRBV30 - TGTGCCTGGAGTGTACCCGCGAGACAGATCTCTGGAAACACCATATATTTT CAWSVPARQISGNTIYF
- TRBJ2-4 TRBV28 once TGTGCCAGCAGTTCCGGACAGCTTAAGGTCAAAAACATTCAGTACTTC CASSSGQLKVKNIQYF
- TRBJ2-2 TRBV18 - TGTGCCAGCTCACCTAGGTCGGGTTTGACCGGGGAGCTGTTTTTT CASSPRSGLTGELFF
TRBD2 TRBJ2-5 TRBV5-4 - TGTGCCAGCAGCTTGGCAGGACTAGTATTCCAAGAGACCCAGTACTTC CASSLAGLVFQETQYF
- TRBJ1-2 TRBV13 - TGTGCCAGCAGCAACCAGGCTGGCTACACCTTC CASSNQAGYTF
TRBD2 TRBJ2-7 TRBV5-1 - TGCGCCAGCAGCTGGACTAGCGGATTTCCCTACGAGCAGTACTTC CASSWTSGFPYEQYF
- TRBJ1-2 TRBV7-2 - TGTGCCAGCAGCTCGCATACAGGGAACTATGGCTACACCTTC CASSSHTGNYGYTF
TRBD1 TRBJ2-5 TRBV13 - TGTGCCAGCAGCTGGACAGGGCAAGAGACCCAGTACTTC CASSWTGQETQYF
- TRBJ1-5 TRBV6-5 - TGTGCCAGCAGTCAGGGTCAGCCCCAGCATTTT CASSQGQPQHF
TRBD2 TRBJ2-7 TRBV4-3 - TGCGCCAGCAGCCAAGATGTAGGGCTAGCGGCAACCTACGAGCAGTACTTC CASSQDVGLAATYEQYF
TRBD1 TRBJ2-3 TRBV5-6 - TGTGCCAGCAGCACGGACAGGGGGCCCACAGATACGCAGTATTTT CASSTDRGPTDTQYF
- TRBJ2-1 TRBV2 - TGTGCCAGCAGCGGAGGGACTTTACCAGGGAATGAGCAGTTCTTC CASSGGTLPGNEQFF
- TRBJ2-5 TRBV4-1 - TGCGCCAGCAGCCATGCCTACCGACAAGAGACCCAGTACTTC CASSHAYRQETQYF
- TRBJ2-5 TRBV7-3 - TGTGCCAGCAGCTTATTTTATGGGAGCCAAGAGACCCAGTACTTC CASSLFYGSQETQYF
- TRBJ2-1 TRBV28 - TGTGCCAGCAGTTCCCCCTCGACTAGACAGATCGCCAATGAGCAGTTCTTC CASSSPSTRQIANEQFF
- TRBJ2-5 TRBV6-5 - TGTGCCAGCAGTAGGCTAGTCGGGACTTGGGAGACCCAGTACTTC CASSRLVGTWETQYF
TRBD1 TRBJ1-1 TRBV28 - TGTGCCAGCAGTTTATTTTTCGGGACAGGGGGGACTGAAGCTTTCTTT CASSLFFGTGGTEAFF
- TRBJ2-5 TRBV6-5 - TGTGCCACCCGGGAACTAGCTCTAAATCAAGAGACCCAGTACTTC CATRELALNQETQYF
- TRBJ2-1 TRBV4-1 once TGCGCCAGCAGCCAAGTTTTCGGGAGCGCCTATGAGCAGTTCTTC CASSQVFGSAYEQFF
TRBD1 TRBJ1-1 TRBV5-1 - TGCGCCAGCAGCCATCGGACAGGGCGAGACACTGAAGCTTTCTTT CASSHRTGRDTEAFF
- TRBJ1-1 TRBV29-1 - TGCAGCGTTACCGAAGGCCGGGGGAACACTGAAGCTTTCTTT CSVTEGRGNTEAFF
TRBD1 TRBJ2-3 TRBV29-1 - TGCAGCGTTGGACAGGGGGTAATGGATACGCAGTATTTT CSVGQGVMDTQYF
TRBD1 TRBJ2-5 TRBV7-8 - TGTGCCAGCAGCTTAACGGGACAGGTCGGGGAGACCCAGTACTTC CASSLTGQVGETQYF
- TRBJ1-5 TRBV7-2 few TGTGCCAGCAGCGCAGGGCACAATCAGCCCCAGCATTTT CASSAGHNQPQHF
- TRBJ2-5 TRBV6-1 - TGTGCCAGCAGTGAAGCTCGCGGCCAGGCTCGGGTCGGGGAGCAGTACTTC CASSEARGQARVGEQYF
TRBD1 TRBJ1-4 TRBV7-9 - TGTGCCAGCAGCGCCCGACAGGGACGTAATGAAAAACTGTTTTTT CASSARQGRNEKLFF
- TRBJ1-4 TRBV30 - TGTGCCTGGAGTGATGGCAGGGTGGGTGAAAAACTGTTTTTT CAWSDGRVGEKLFF
- TRBJ1-4 TRBV6-5 - TGTGCCAGCAGTTACAGGGGAAAACTGTTTTTT CASSYRGKLFF